The sequence of this T cell receptor beta chain was determined in a study of neurological immune-mediated disorders. This clonotype was counted at least ten times. The authors made cDNA by 5'RACE with 10-nucleotide random UMIs. Using its own MiXCR run on the 5' RACE reads, TCRdb lists one record per CDR3 protein. This sample has tens of thousands of distinct CDR3 sequences, with roughly 2.5% found just once. Germline values: CDR1 LGHNA, CDR2 YSLEER. The CDR3 totals 17 residues. The V gene lost 3 bases and the J gene lost 8 bases, with 25 bases spanning the gap. The TCR originated in a man in his forties or fifties with multiple sclerosis. The chain employs TRBV4-3 and TRBJ1-2; D unclear. Sequenced: PBMCs. DNA of the CDR3: TGCGCCAGCAGCCACCCCCGCCCACAGCCTAACCTAGTAGGCTACACCTTC. This encodes CASSHPRPQPNLVGYTF.